This T cell receptor beta chain was sequenced during a study of shared T cell receptors in the human thymus. Generated by immunoSEQ multiplex PCR, the TCRdb table keeps only in-frame clones and is missing some. The sample has hundreds of thousands of clones; over 75% are singletons. The CDR3 is 14 residues long. V was clipped by 4 bases and J by 1 base; unmatched bases: 3. Germline V gene data show CDR1 as SGHRS and CDR2 as YFSETQ. The same data also went into a second study, on human thymus T cells. That publication notes: Resections were taken during corrective heart surgery, and the thymus tissue came from these. An apparent bias in V and J gene usage was seen in thymic and blood repertoires.

The rearrangement links TRBV5-1 to TRBJ1-1; the match to TRBD1 covers 8 bases. The clonotype comes from a boy in the first two years of life with a congenital heart defect. The sequencing input was thymocytes. The CDR3 nucleotides are TGCGCCAGCAGCCACGACAGGGGGAACACTGAAGCTTTCTTT. Its protein is CASSHDRGNTEAFF. Filled out from reference TRBV5-1 and TRBJ1-1, the complete variable domain reads KAGVTQTPRYLIKTRGQQVTLSCSPISGHRSVSWYQQTPGQGLQFLFEYFSETQRNKGNFPGRFSGRQFSNSRSEMNVSTLELGDSALYLCASSHDRGNTEAFFGQGTRLTVV.